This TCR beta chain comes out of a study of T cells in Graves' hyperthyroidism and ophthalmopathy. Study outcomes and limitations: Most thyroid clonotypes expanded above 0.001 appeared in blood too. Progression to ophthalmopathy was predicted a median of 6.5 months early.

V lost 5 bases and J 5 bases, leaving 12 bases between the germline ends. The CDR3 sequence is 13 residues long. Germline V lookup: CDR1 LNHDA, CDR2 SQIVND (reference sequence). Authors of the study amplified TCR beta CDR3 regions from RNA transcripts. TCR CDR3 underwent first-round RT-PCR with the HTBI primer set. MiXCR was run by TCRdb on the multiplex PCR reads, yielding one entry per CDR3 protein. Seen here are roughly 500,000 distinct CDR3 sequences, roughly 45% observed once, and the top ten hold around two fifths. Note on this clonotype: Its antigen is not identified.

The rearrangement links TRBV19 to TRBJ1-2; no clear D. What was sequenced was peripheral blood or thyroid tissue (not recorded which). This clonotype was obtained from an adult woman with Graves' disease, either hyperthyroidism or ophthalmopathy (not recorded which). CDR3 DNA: TGTGCCAGTAGTCCCGGGCCAGGATATGGCTACACCTTC. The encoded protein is CASSPGPGYGYTF.